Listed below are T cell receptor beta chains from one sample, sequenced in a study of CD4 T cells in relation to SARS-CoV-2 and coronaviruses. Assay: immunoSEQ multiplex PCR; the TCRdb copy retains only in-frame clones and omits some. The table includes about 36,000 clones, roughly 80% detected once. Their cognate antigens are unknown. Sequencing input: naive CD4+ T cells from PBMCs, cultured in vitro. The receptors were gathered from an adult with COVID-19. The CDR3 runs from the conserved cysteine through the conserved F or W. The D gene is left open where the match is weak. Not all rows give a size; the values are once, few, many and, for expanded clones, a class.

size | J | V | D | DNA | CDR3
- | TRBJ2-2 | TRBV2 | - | TGTGCCAGCAGTGAATTCCAGTCCACCGGGGAGCTGTTTTTT | CASSEFQSTGELFF
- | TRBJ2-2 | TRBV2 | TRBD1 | TGTGCCAGCAGTGAAGACTCCGGGGGACAGGGCACCGGGGAGCTGTTTTTT | CASSEDSGGQGTGELFF
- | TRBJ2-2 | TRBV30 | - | TGTGCCTGGAGTGTTGGGGGGTCGGACACCGGGGAGCTGTTTTTT | CAWSVGGSDTGELFF
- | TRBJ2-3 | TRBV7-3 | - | TGTGCCAGCAGCTCGAAGGTCCCCGATTGTACAGATACGCAGTATTTT | CASSSKVPDCTDTQYF
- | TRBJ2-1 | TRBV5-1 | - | TGCGCCAGCAGCTTGGTAGTTACTAGCCCGAATGAGCAGTTCTTC | CASSLVVTSPNEQFF
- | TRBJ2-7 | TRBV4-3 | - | TGCGCCAGCAGCCAAACATCGGGACCCACCTACGAGCAGTACTTC | CASSQTSGPTYEQYF
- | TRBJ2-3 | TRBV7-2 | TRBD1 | TGTGCCAGCAGCGGCCGGGACAGGGCAACAGATACGCAGTATTTT | CASSGRDRATDTQYF
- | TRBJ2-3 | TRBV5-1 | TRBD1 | TGCGCCAGCAGCCACCCGGGACAGGGCTCAGATACGCAGTATTTT | CASSHPGQGSDTQYF
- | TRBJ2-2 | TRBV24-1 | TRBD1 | TGTGCCACCAGTGAGCCGCAGACAGGGTCCGGGGAGCTGTTTTTT | CATSEPQTGSGELFF
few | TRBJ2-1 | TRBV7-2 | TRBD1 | TGTGCCAGCAGCTTAGCCCAGGGGGTCCTCTACAATGAGCAGTTCTTC | CASSLAQGVLYNEQFF
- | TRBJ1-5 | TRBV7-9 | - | TGTGCCAGCAGCTTAGACTCCCGGTATCAGCCCCAGCATTTT | CASSLDSRYQPQHF
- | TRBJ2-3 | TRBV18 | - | TGTGCCAGCTCACGTGGCCAGGTCAGGGGCACAGATACGCAGTATTTT | CASSRGQVRGTDTQYF
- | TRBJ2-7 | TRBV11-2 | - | TGTGCCAGCAGCTTAACCGGCATAGCCTACGAGCAGTACTTC | CASSLTGIAYEQYF
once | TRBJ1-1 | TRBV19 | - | TGTGCCAGTAACTACAGGGACACTGAAGCTTTCTTT | CASNYRDTEAFF
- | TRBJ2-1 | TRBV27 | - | TGTGCCAGCAGTTTACGGGGCAATGAGCAGTTCTTC | CASSLRGNEQFF
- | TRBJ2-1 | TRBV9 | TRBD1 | TGTGCCAGCAGCGAGACAGGGAGCTCCTACAATGAGCAGTTCTTC | CASSETGSSYNEQFF
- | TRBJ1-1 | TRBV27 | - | TGTGCCAGCAGTCCATCAGTGACCGATTGGAACACTGAAGCTTTCTTT | CASSPSVTDWNTEAFF
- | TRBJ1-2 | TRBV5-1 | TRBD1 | TGCGCCAGCAGCCAAAACAGGGGAGGCTATGGCTACACCTTC | CASSQNRGGYGYTF
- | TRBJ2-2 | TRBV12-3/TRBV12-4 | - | TGTGCCAGCAGTTTGAAGGGCACCGGGGAGCTGTTTTTT | CASSLKGTGELFF
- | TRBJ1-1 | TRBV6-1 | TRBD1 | TGTGCCAGCAGTGAAGGGGACAGGGAAGCTTTCTTT | CASSEGDREAFF
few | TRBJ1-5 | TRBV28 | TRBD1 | TGTGCCAGCAGGTCGGACAGGGGGCCGCTCAATCAGCCCCAGCATTTT | CASRSDRGPLNQPQHF
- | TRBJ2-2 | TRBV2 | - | TGTGCCAGCAGTGAAATCAGGGGCGAAAACACCGGGGAGCTGTTTTTT | CASSEIRGENTGELFF
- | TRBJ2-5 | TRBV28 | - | TGTGCCAGCAACTCCAGGTTTTGGGAGACCCAGTACTTC | CASNSRFWETQYF
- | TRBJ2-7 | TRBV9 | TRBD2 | TGTGCCAGCAGCCCGTCGGGGCGCGCGGCGGGAGGGCCTTATTTCGAGCAGTACTTC | CASSPSGRAAGGPYFEQYF
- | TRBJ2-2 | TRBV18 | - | TGTGCCAGCTCACCGAGGACAGCTGACACCGGGGAGCTGTTTTTT | CASSPRTADTGELFF
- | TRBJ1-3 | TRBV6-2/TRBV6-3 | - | TGTGCCAGCAGCTTCGCGGCCTCTGGAAACACCATATATTTT | CASSFAASGNTIYF
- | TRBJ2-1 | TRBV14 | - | TGTGCCAGCAGAAACAGTGGGTATGAGCAGTTCTTC | CASRNSGYEQFF
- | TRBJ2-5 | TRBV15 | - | TGTGCCACCAGCAGAGTTTTCGGTGAGACCCAGTACTTC | CATSRVFGETQYF
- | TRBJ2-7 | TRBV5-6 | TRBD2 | TGTGCCAGCACCCGGGGCCTAGCGGGCCGCGCGCAGTACTTC | CASTRGLAGRAQYF
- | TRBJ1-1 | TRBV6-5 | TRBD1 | TGTGCCAGCAGCCGAGGGACAGCCGCGCCTGAAGCTTTCTTT | CASSRGTAAPEAFF
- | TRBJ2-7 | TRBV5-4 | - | TGTGCCAGCAGCTCACAAACATGGGGAGATGGGTACGAGCAGTACTTC | CASSSQTWGDGYEQYF
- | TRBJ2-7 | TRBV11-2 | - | TGTGCCAGCAGCTTAGAGGGGCAAAGGGCCTCCTACGAGCAGTACTTC | CASSLEGQRASYEQYF
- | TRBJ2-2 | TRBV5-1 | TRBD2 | TGCGCCAGCATCGGACTAGCGGGGCCGAACACCGGGGAGCTGTTTTTT | CASIGLAGPNTGELFF
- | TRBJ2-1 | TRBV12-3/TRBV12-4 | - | TGTGCCAGCAGTTTGGGAGATTACAATGAGCAGTTCTTC | CASSLGDYNEQFF
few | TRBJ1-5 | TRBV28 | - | TGTGCCAGCAGTCCTGGATTCGGGTCAAATCAGCCCCAGCATTTT | CASSPGFGSNQPQHF
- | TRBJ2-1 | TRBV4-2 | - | TGTGCCAGCAGCGGGGCGGGGAGGCGCGATGAGCAGTTCTTC | CASSGAGRRDEQFF
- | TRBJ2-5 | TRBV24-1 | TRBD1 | TGTGCCACCAGTGATTTGGGGACGACAGGGGAGGTGACCCAGTACTTC | CATSDLGTTGEVTQYF
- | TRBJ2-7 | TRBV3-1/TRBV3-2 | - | TGTGCCAGCAGCCAGAGAACGGGGGAGCAGTACTTC | CASSQRTGEQYF
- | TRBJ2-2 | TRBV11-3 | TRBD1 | TGTGCCAGCACTTTAGGGTGCAGGGGGTCGACCGGGGAGCTGTTTTTT | CASTLGCRGSTGELFF
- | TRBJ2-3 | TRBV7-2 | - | TGTGCCAGCAGCTATAAGCTAGCCGATACGCAGTATTTT | CASSYKLADTQYF
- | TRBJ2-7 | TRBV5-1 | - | TGCGCCAGCAGCTTCGGAGGAACCTACGAGCAGTACTTC | CASSFGGTYEQYF
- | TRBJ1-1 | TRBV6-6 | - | TGTGCCAGCAGGGATAAGGGACACCCCGGAGCTGAAGCTTTCTTT | CASRDKGHPGAEAFF
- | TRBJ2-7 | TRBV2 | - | TGTGCCAGCAGGTTTTTGGCCGAGGCAGGCTACGAGCAGTACTTC | CASRFLAEAGYEQYF
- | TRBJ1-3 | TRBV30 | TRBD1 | TGTGCCTGGAGGGGCGACAGGGGTTCATCTGGAAACACCATATATTTT | CAWRGDRGSSGNTIYF
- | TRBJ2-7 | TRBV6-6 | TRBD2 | TGTGCCAGCAGCCAACAATCGACTAGCGGGAAATCCGAGCAGTACTTC | CASSQQSTSGKSEQYF
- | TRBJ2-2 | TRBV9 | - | TGTGCCAGCAGCGTAACAGCCTCCGGGGAGCTGTTTTTT | CASSVTASGELFF